The 28 T cell receptor beta chains reported below all come from one sample, sequenced in a study of blood T cell repertoires in COVID-19. The method was immunoSEQ multiplex PCR; TCRdb's version includes in-frame clones alone and lacks a portion of them. The sample records about 260,000 clones, nearly 90% being singletons. The sequenced sample consisted of peripheral blood. These receptors originate from a human donor in a cohort sampled during active COVID-19.

This clone appeared once. The chain has TRBV7-8 and TRBJ2-7; 7 bases agree with TRBD2. The V segment lost 1 base and the J segment 2 bases; nucleotides outside the gene matches: 8. CDR1 is SGHVS, CDR2 FQNEAQ, per germline. The CDR3 sequence is 16 residues long. CDR3 loop: CASSLESGGSAYEQYF. The CDR3 bases are TGTGCCAGCAGCTTAGAGTCGGGGGGTTCGGCCTACGAGCAGTACTTC.

This chain uses TRBV6-1 with TRBJ1-1; no definite D call. The V and J ends lost 1 base and 0 bases respectively, with 12 bases between them. Looked up from germline, CDR1 is MNHNS and CDR2 is SASEGT. CDR3 size: 16 residues. This CDR3 is CASSEGLGPLNTEAFF. CDR3 in DNA: TGTGCCAGCAGTGAAGGGCTGGGCCCTTTGAACACTGAAGCTTTCTTT.

The V and J genes are TRBV7-2 and TRBJ2-2, with 7 bases fitting TRBD1. The CDR3 has 18 amino acids. Germline V gives CDR1 SGHTA, CDR2 FQGNSA. V lost 6 bases to trimming and J lost 0 bases; unmatched junction nucleotides: 13. The CDR3 here is CASSLANRGAANTGELFF. The CDR3 DNA reads TGTGCCAGCAGTTTGGCAAACAGGGGAGCAGCGAACACCGGGGAGCTGTTTTTT.

The chain uses TRBV27 and TRBJ2-2; perhaps TRBD2 as D (5 bases). Germline CDR1 MNHEY, CDR2 SMNVEV (reference sequence). The CDR3 is made up of 18 amino acids. The V and J ends lost 4 bases and 5 bases respectively, with 23 bases between them. The CDR3 spells CASSSLLGGVLETGELFF. The DNA of the CDR3 is TGTGCCAGCAGTTCCCTTCTCGGTGGGGTACTAGAAACCGGGGAGCTGTTTTTT.

The CDR3 DNA is TGTGCCAGCTCACCATCGGGCCGGGGATCCGACTATGGCTACACCTTC. Encoded protein: CASSPSGRGSDYGYTF. V usage is TRBV18 and J usage is TRBJ1-2; D gene ambiguous. The V gene's germline CDR1 is KGHSH and CDR2 LQKENI. The CDR3 covers 16 residues. V was cut by 2 bases and J by 3 bases, with 16 bases left in between.

This clone occurred a few times. This chain links TRBV7-9 with TRBJ2-1, with 7 bases that match TRBD1. The ends lost 3 bases at V and 6 bases at J; junction bases unmatched: 2. The CDR3 spans 13 residues. In germline, CDR1 is SEHNR, CDR2 FQNEAQ (reference sequence). The CDR3 protein is CASSLDRSNEQFF. CDR3 sequence (DNA): TGTGCCAGCAGCTTGGACAGGTCCAATGAGCAGTTCTTC.

The chain is built from TRBV7-9 and TRBJ1-1; 9 bases agree with TRBD1. The CDR3 is 14 amino acids. Trimming took 5 bases from V and 3 from J; bases not matched to a gene: 4. Germline lookup yields CDR1 SEHNR and CDR2 FQNEAQ (reference sequence). The CDR3 DNA sequence: TGTGCCAGCAGCCTCGGGACAGGGTACACTGAAGCTTTCTTT. Translating it yields CASSLGTGYTEAFF.

The V and J genes are TRBV7-9 and TRBJ2-7; perhaps TRBD2 as D (5 bases). CDR3 length equals 17 residues. Trimming pared 5 bases from V and 1 base from J, leaving 21 bases between. Germline V CDR1 and CDR2: SEHNR, FQNEAQ (reference sequence). The CDR3 protein is CASSPLSIRELSYEQYF. The CDR3 DNA reads TGTGCCAGCAGCCCCTTGTCGATCCGGGAATTGTCCTACGAGCAGTACTTC.

The J gene is TRBJ1-1, the V gene TRBV6-6; TRBD1 agrees at 11 bases. The CDR3 totals 15 residues. Trimming took 7 bases from V and 3 from J; bases not matched to a gene: 7. CDR1 and CDR2 from the germline V gene are MNHNY and SVGAGI (reference sequence). CDR3 in amino acids: CASMLRTGGDTEAFF. In nucleotides, the CDR3 is TGTGCCAGCATGCTAAGGACAGGGGGCGACACTGAAGCTTTCTTT.

The gene calls are TRBV30 and TRBJ1-1, with TRBD1 as a possible D gene (5 bases). The CDR3 is 16 residues long. V was shortened by 3 bases and J by 4 bases, with 21 bases between the two germline ends. Germline V CDR1 and CDR2: GTSNPN, SVGIG (reference sequence). The CDR3 DNA sequence: TGTGCCTGGAGAAAGGGGCGGGGGATTAGGGGCACTGAAGCTTTCTTT. It is translated as CAWRKGRGIRGTEAFF.

This chain connects TRBV28 to TRBJ1-5; 8 bases agree with TRBD1. The CDR3 covers 14 residues. After removal of 6 bases from V and 3 bases from J, the junction contained 4 bases not matched to a gene. Germline lookup yields CDR1 MDHEN and CDR2 SYDVKM. The CDR3 here is CASRGQGLNQPQHF. The CDR3 DNA reads as TGTGCCAGCAGAGGACAGGGACTCAATCAGCCCCAGCATTTT. Variable domain in full (rest from reference TRBV28 and TRBJ1-5): DVKVTQSSRYLVKRTGEKVFLECVQDMDHENMFWYRQDPGLGLRLIYFSYDVKMKEKGDIPEGYSVSREKKERFSLILESASTNQTSMYLCASRGQGLNQPQHFGDGTRLSIL.

V usage is TRBV28 and J usage is TRBJ1-5; D is possibly TRBD1 (6 bases). V was pared by 6 bases and J by 6 bases, with 15 bases between. The CDR3 runs 14 residues. Germline loops: CDR1 MDHEN, CDR2 SYDVKM. The CDR3 DNA reads TGTGCCAGCAGGCTAACAGGGCCCCTTCAGCCCCAGCATTTT. It is translated as CASRLTGPLQPQHF.

The rearrangement joins TRBV4-3 to TRBJ2-7; 7 bases align to TRBD1. Germline V gene sequence: CDR1 LGHNA, CDR2 YSLEER. The CDR3 loop spans 18 amino acids. V gave up 2 bases and J gave up 0 bases; unmatched junction bases: 13. The CDR3: CASSQSVTPGQTSYEQYF. Written as DNA, the CDR3 is TGCGCCAGCAGCCAAAGTGTGACCCCGGGACAGACCTCCTACGAGCAGTACTTC.

The chain joins TRBV7-2 to TRBJ2-7; TRBD2 agrees at 10 bases. CDR1 is SGHTA and CDR2 is FQGNSA in the germline V gene. Losses at the gene ends were 5 bases for V and 5 bases for J; bases not matched to a gene: 6. CDR3 length equals 14 residues. The CDR3 protein is CASSASSGRNEQYF. As DNA, the CDR3 is TGTGCCAGCAGCGCCTCTAGCGGGAGAAACGAGCAGTACTTC.

This clone was observed a single time. The gene calls are TRBV9 and TRBJ2-2; weak D call: TRBD2 (7 bases). CDR1 and CDR2 from the germline V gene are SGDLS and YYNGEE. The CDR3 covers 14 residues. Between the trimmed V and J ends, which lost 4 bases and 4 bases, there was a span of 11 bases. CDR3 region: CASSKGGLTGELFF. CDR3 coding DNA: TGTGCCAGCAGCAAGGGGGGGCTCACCGGGGAGCTGTTTTTT. Full variable domain (remainder filled in from reference TRBV9 and TRBJ2-2): DSGVTQTPKHLITATGQRVTLRCSPRSGDLSVYWYQQSLDQGLQFLIQYYNGEERAKGNILERFSAQQFPDLHSELNLSSLELGDSALYFCASSKGGLTGELFFGEGSRLTVL.

DNA for the CDR3: TGTGCCAGCAGTCTATCAGGACTGTTGGACGGAGCTTTCTTT. Translation: CASSLSGLLDGAFF. The rearrangement links TRBV7-8 to TRBJ1-1, with D unresolved. Germline assignment: CDR1 SGHVS and CDR2 FQNEAQ. CDR3 length: 14 amino acids. V was pared by 6 bases and J by 10 bases, with 21 bases between.

This chain uses TRBV29-1 with TRBJ1-2; a possible D gene is TRBD1 (5 bases). Germline V gene data show CDR1 as SQVTM and CDR2 as ANQGSEA. The length of the CDR3 is 12 residues. Trimming removed 0 bases at V and 8 bases at J, with 10 bases between. The CDR3 region is CSVEDQGRGYTF. The CDR3 DNA reads TGCAGCGTTGAAGACCAGGGTCGGGGCTACACCTTC.

This clone was counted a few times. The V call is TRBV11-2, the J call TRBJ2-7, with D unclear. The V and J ends lost 8 bases and 7 bases respectively, with 12 bases between them. The CDR3 extends over 11 amino acids. The germline V gene has CDR1 SGHAT and CDR2 FQNNGV. The CDR3 spells CASASGTEQYF. In DNA form, the CDR3 reads TGTGCCAGCGCTAGTGGCACTGAGCAGTACTTC.

This clone came up a few times. This rearrangement joins TRBV7-9 to TRBJ2-4, with TRBD2 as a possible D gene (6 bases). Germline values: CDR1 SEHNR, CDR2 FQNEAQ (reference sequence). Trimming took 2 bases from V and 4 from J, leaving 15 bases between them. The CDR3 has 16 amino acids. This chain's CDR3 is CASSLMGLRRKNIQYF. CDR3 nucleotides: TGTGCCAGCAGCTTAATGGGACTCCGGAGGAAAAACATTCAGTACTTC.

The chain employs TRBV28 and TRBJ1-1; D perhaps matches TRBD1 (6 bases). Germline CDR1 is MDHEN and CDR2 is SYDVKM. The CDR3 is 14 amino acids. Trimming stripped 6 bases from V and 0 bases from J, with 11 bases between. This CDR3 reads CASRRGQLNTEAFF. The CDR3 region has the DNA TGTGCCAGCAGGCGCGGACAGTTGAACACTGAAGCTTTCTTT.

This clone was seen a few times. CDR3 sequence (DNA): TGTGCCAGCTTTGAGCGGGAGGCCACAGATACGCAGTATTTT. This codes for CASFEREATDTQYF. The gene calls are TRBV18 and TRBJ2-3, with 9 bases that match TRBD2. The CDR3 has 14 residues. Germline CDR1 is KGHSH and CDR2 is LQKENI. V lost 7 bases, J lost 2 bases, and 4 bases stayed unmatched.

The chain couples TRBV12-3 or TRBV12-4 to TRBJ2-7, with a tentative D call TRBD2 (6 bases). The CDR3 is 11 amino acids. The CDR3 nucleotides read TGTGCTACTAAGCGGGTGGACGAGCAGTACTTC. Amino acids: CATKRVDEQYF.

To note about this clone: Additional DNA sequences in this sample encode the identical CDR3. V usage is TRBV11-3 and J usage is TRBJ2-3; 14 bases agree with TRBD2. This CDR3 has 16 amino acids. Germline V gene data show CDR1 as SGHNT and CDR2 as YENEEA. Trimming cost V 3 bases and J 3 bases; bases outside gene matches: 2. CDR3 nucleotide sequence: TGTGCCAGCAGCTTGGGGACTAGCGGGAGAACAGATACGCAGTATTTT. Its translation: CASSLGTSGRTDTQYF.

J is TRBJ2-3 and V is TRBV7-8; D is perhaps TRBD1 (5 bases). The V gene's germline CDR1 is SGHVS and CDR2 FQNEAQ. V shed 3 bases and J shed 1 base, with 14 bases lying between them. The CDR3 covers 16 residues. The CDR3 nucleotides are TGTGCCAGCAGCTTGAGTGTGGCCAGGGGCACAGATACGCAGTATTTT. Protein product: CASSLSVARGTDTQYF.

This sequence joins TRBV9 and TRBJ1-1; 9 bases agree with TRBD1. J was trimmed by 3 bases and V by 3 bases; bases with no gene match: 3. The CDR3 is 14 amino acids. The germline V gene has CDR1 SGDLS and CDR2 YYNGEE. The CDR3 DNA is TGTGCCAGCAGCGAGGGACAGGGCGACACTGAAGCTTTCTTT. It codes for CASSEGQGDTEAFF.

A note on this clone: This may be a read error, as it is one base from a much larger clone. The V and J genes are TRBV13 and TRBJ1-1; D gene ambiguous. Germline V gene lookup returns CDR1 PRHDT and CDR2 FYEKMQ (reference sequence). This CDR3 has 14 residues. With 0 bases removed from V and 1 base from J, the gap between germline ends came to 6 bases. CDR3 residues: CASSLGPGNTEAFF. The CDR3 region has the DNA TGTGCCAGCAGCTTAGGTCCGGGGAACACTGAAGCTTTCTTT.

The table lists this clone with a count of one. The chain joins TRBV5-1 to TRBJ1-2; no definite D call. The CDR3 covers 14 residues. The V gene lost 4 bases and the J gene lost 0 bases, with 10 bases spanning the gap. Germline CDR1 is SGHRS and CDR2 is YFSETQ. CDR3 in DNA: TGCGCCAGCAGCCGCTCTAACTCTAACTATGGCTACACCTTC. Protein: CASSRSNSNYGYTF.

This chain links TRBV27 with TRBJ2-3; 8 nucleotides agree with TRBD1. The CDR3 runs 17 residues. The germline CDR1 and CDR2 sequences are MNHEY and SMNVEV (reference sequence). V trimming: 6 bases; J trimming: 0 bases; junction bases outside the gene matches: 11. The CDR3 region is CASSRLRDRFSTDTQYF. The DNA of the CDR3 is TGTGCCAGCAGCCGTTTAAGGGACAGGTTTAGCACAGATACGCAGTATTTT.